What follows are 4 T cell receptor beta chains derived from one specimen sequenced in a study of OX40 agonist ivuxolimab in advanced cancers. Sequencing used immunoSEQ multiplex PCR; TCRdb keeps in-frame clones, though not all of them. This table has tens of thousands of clones, about four fifths appearing once. Sequencing was performed on CD4+ or CD8+ T cells sorted from blood, taken in a trial of the OX40 agonist ivuxolimab. Source of these receptors: an adult with an advanced solid tumor such as melanoma, head and neck, liver or kidney cancer.

CDR3 sequence (DNA): TGTGCCAGCAGCAGACCCAACTACAATGAGCAGTTCTTC. The encoded protein is CASSRPNYNEQFF. The V and J genes are TRBV11-3 and TRBJ2-1, with D uncertain. This CDR3 spans 13 amino acids. V was pared by 5 bases and J by 3 bases, with 8 bases between. Germline values: CDR1 SGHNT, CDR2 YENEEA.

This chain connects TRBV18 to TRBJ1-5; 9 nucleotides match TRBD1. The ends lost 6 bases at V and 2 bases at J; junction bases unmatched: 5. Germline V CDR1 and CDR2: KGHSH, LQKENI. The CDR3 totals 15 residues. CDR3 loop: CASSPTGGGNQPQHF. The CDR3 bases are TGTGCCAGCTCCCCGACAGGGGGTGGCAATCAGCCCCAGCATTTT. The entire variable domain, with the rest obtained from reference TRBV18 and TRBJ1-5, is as follows: NAGVMQNPRHLVRRRGQEARLRCSPMKGHSHVYWYRQLPEEGLKFMVYLQKENIIDESGMPKERFSAEFPKEGPSILRIQQVVRGDSAAYFCASSPTGGGNQPQHFGDGTRLSIL.

V is TRBV11-1 and J is TRBJ1-2, with D possibly being TRBD1 (5 bases). Germline loops: CDR1 SGHAT, CDR2 FQDESV (reference sequence). The germline V and J ends were trimmed by 5 bases and 4 bases, with 14 bases remaining between them. The CDR3 covers 14 residues. The CDR3 is CASSRGGSFYGYTF. For the CDR3, the DNA is TGTGCCAGCAGCCGCGGGGGGTCTTTCTATGGCTACACCTTC.

This clone was counted only a few times. The genes are TRBV10-3 and TRBJ2-4; a possible D gene is TRBD2 (6 bases). Between the trimmed V and J ends, which lost 10 bases and 0 bases, there was a span of 10 bases. In germline, CDR1 is ENHRY, CDR2 SYGVKD. The CDR3 sequence is 13 residues long. CDR3 residues: CATAGLAKNIQYF. DNA for the CDR3: TGTGCCACCGCGGGGCTAGCCAAAAACATTCAGTACTTC.